Each of the 20 T cell receptor beta chains below was sequenced from the same sample in a study of blood T cell repertoires in COVID-19. Generated by immunoSEQ multiplex PCR, the TCRdb table keeps only in-frame clones and is missing some. The sample has about 190,000 clones, 88% seen once; the top ten hold roughly 1.6%. Sequencing was performed on peripheral blood. The receptors originated from a man younger than 30 with active or convalescent COVID-19.

The chain carries TRBV29-1 and TRBJ2-3, with 13 bases that match TRBD2. This CDR3 is built from 16 residues. V lost 5 bases and J lost 3; bases outside the gene matches: 8. Germline values: CDR1 SQVTM, CDR2 ANQGSEA. CDR3 sequence: CSVTPPTSGRTDTQYF. Written as DNA, the CDR3 is TGCAGCGTTACCCCGCCGACTAGCGGGAGGACAGATACGCAGTATTTT.

This clone was seen a single time. V gene TRBV27 combines with J gene TRBJ1-2, with 7 bases aligning to TRBD1. J gave up 8 bases and V 5 bases, and 14 bases lay outside the gene matches. The CDR3 has 15 amino acids. Germline assignment: CDR1 MNHEY and CDR2 SMNVEV (reference sequence). The CDR3 bases are TGTGCCAGCAGTCTAAGCCCAGGGACAGTTCGCGGCTACACCTTC. It codes for CASSLSPGTVRGYTF.

The chain combines TRBV28 with TRBJ2-6; no firm D call. The length of the CDR3 is 13 residues. Deletions cut 7 bases from V and 4 bases from J, with 8 bases between. CDR1 and CDR2 (germline): MDHEN, SYDVKM. DNA for the CDR3: TGTGCCAGCACAAATTCCGGGGCCAACGTCCTGACTTTC. Encoded protein: CASTNSGANVLTF.

This chain connects TRBV23-1 to TRBJ2-3; D is undetermined. TRBV23-1 is recorded as an ORF, its role being uncertain. The germline V and J ends were trimmed by 1 base and 4 bases, with 6 bases remaining between them. The CDR3 is 13 residues long. CDR3 nucleotides: TGCGCCAGCAGTCAATTGCGGCCAGATACGCAGTATTTT. This sequence encodes CASSQLRPDTQYF.

This chain uses TRBV7-2 with TRBJ2-1; 8 bases agree with TRBD1. Trimming at V came to 0 bases and at J to 2 bases, leaving 0 bases not matched to a gene. Germline assignment: CDR1 SGHTA and CDR2 FQGNSA. The CDR3 length is 15 residues. CDR3 in amino acids: CASSLADRAYNEQFF. The CDR3 DNA is TGTGCCAGCAGCTTAGCGGACAGGGCCTACAATGAGCAGTTCTTC. The full variable domain, in which reference TRBV7-2 and TRBJ2-1 provide the parts outside the CDR3, is GAGVSQSPSNKVTEKGKDVELRCDPISGHTALYWYRQSLGQGLEFLIYFQGNSAPDKSGLPSDRFSAERTGGSVSTLTIQRTQQEDSAVYLCASSLADRAYNEQFFGPGTRLTVL.

This clone occurred once. The chain links TRBV19 to TRBJ1-5; D remains ambiguous. This CDR3 is built from 11 residues. Germline V CDR1 and CDR2: LNHDA, SQIVND (reference sequence). V lost 5 bases to trimming and J lost 7 bases, with 6 bases between them. CDR3 nucleotides: TGTGCCAGTAGTGCGGGGCAGCCCCAGCATTTT. It yields the protein CASSAGQPQHF.

The chain recombines TRBV19 with TRBJ1-1; 9 nucleotides align to TRBD1. CDR1 is LNHDA, CDR2 SQIVND, per germline (reference sequence). The CDR3 contains 16 residues. V was pared by 6 bases and J by 2 bases, with 10 bases of the junction left unmatched. Here the CDR3 DNA reads TGTGCCAGTAGCAGATCTCCGACAGGGGGAAACACTGAAGCTTTCTTT. This encodes CASSRSPTGGNTEAFF.

The chain carries TRBV2 and TRBJ1-2; D unclear. The germline V gene has CDR1 SNHLY and CDR2 FYNNEI. CDR3 length equals 15 residues. Trimming pared 1 base from V and 4 bases from J, leaving 13 bases between. The CDR3 spells CASSEDEGGFYGYTF. CDR3 in DNA: TGTGCCAGCAGTGAAGACGAGGGCGGCTTCTATGGCTACACCTTC.

The CDR3 sequence is CASSLNGGGTGELFF. The CDR3 DNA is TGTGCCAGCAGCTTAAACGGGGGTGGGACCGGGGAGCTGTTTTTT. The chain uses TRBV7-3 and TRBJ2-2, with TRBD2 as a possible D gene (6 bases). Deletions cut 1 base from V and 5 bases from J, with 11 bases between. From germline, CDR1 is SGHTA and CDR2 FQGTGA. The CDR3 is 15 amino acids.

This chain uses TRBV18 with TRBJ2-2, with 7 bases aligning to TRBD1. This CDR3 comprises 12 residues. CDR1 is KGHSH, CDR2 LQKENI, per germline. V lost 7 bases and J lost 6; bases outside the gene matches: 2. The CDR3 nucleotides read TGTGCCAGCTTCACAGGGGCCGGGGAGCTGTTTTTT. Residues: CASFTGAGELFF.

The chain couples TRBV3-1 (or the pseudogene TRBV3-2) to TRBJ2-3; D is perhaps TRBD2 (6 bases). CDR1 is LGHDT and CDR2 is YNNKEL in the germline V gene (reference sequence). The CDR3 sequence is 14 residues long. Trimming removed 3 bases at V and 1 base at J, with 8 bases between. The CDR3 coding sequence is TGTGCCAGCAGCCAGGCTAGCGGCACAGATACGCAGTATTTT. Translating it yields CASSQASGTDTQYF.

V and J are TRBV5-4 and TRBJ2-7; 9 nucleotides line up with TRBD1. CDR3 length equals 15 residues. CDR1 is SGHNT, CDR2 YYREEE, per germline (reference sequence). With 4 bases clipped from V and 5 bases from J, the junction kept 10 bases outside the gene matches. The CDR3 DNA is TGTGCCAGCAGCGCCGGGACAGGGAATCTCCACGAGCAGTACTTC. It translates to CASSAGTGNLHEQYF.

The rearrangement links TRBV6-5 to TRBJ1-1; D gene ambiguous. The CDR3 is made up of 14 amino acids. Germline CDR1 MNHEY, CDR2 SVGAGI. V was cut by 4 bases and J by 0 bases, with 9 bases left in between. CDR3 nucleotide sequence: TGTGCCAGCAGTTTTGGGCAGATGAACACTGAAGCTTTCTTT. Translation gives CASSFGQMNTEAFF.

This clone has a single count. This rearrangement joins TRBV15 to TRBJ2-5; perhaps TRBD2 as D (7 bases). V dropped 6 bases and J dropped 1 base, with 12 bases sitting between them. There are 14 residues in the CDR3. Germline-derived CDR1 and CDR2 are LNHNV and YYDKDF (reference sequence). CDR3 DNA sequence: TGTGCCACCAGGCCCGGGGGGCTCCAAGAGACCCAGTACTTC. Protein product: CATRPGGLQETQYF.

The rearrangement joins TRBV7-9 to TRBJ2-7; 7 bases align to TRBD2. There are 14 residues in the CDR3. V lost 3 bases and J lost 5; bases outside the gene matches: 7. From germline, CDR1 is SEHNR and CDR2 FQNEAQ (reference sequence). CDR3 region: CASSFVGGSHEQYF. DNA for the CDR3: TGTGCCAGCAGCTTTGTAGGCGGGAGTCACGAGCAGTACTTC.

The chain carries TRBV7-9 and TRBJ2-5, with 11 bases matching TRBD1. V shed 3 bases and J 4 bases; nucleotides not matched to a gene: 10. Germline loops: CDR1 SEHNR, CDR2 FQNEAQ (reference sequence). The CDR3 runs to 17 residues. Here the CDR3 reads CASSFGQDGTGGETQYF. CDR3 coding DNA: TGTGCCAGCAGCTTTGGCCAGGACGGGACAGGGGGAGAGACCCAGTACTTC.

This clone occurred a few times. The V gene is TRBV6-1, the J gene TRBJ2-5; 8 bases are a match to TRBD1. Germline V gene sequence: CDR1 MNHNS, CDR2 SASEGT. The CDR3 length is 13 residues. J lost 10 bases, V lost 1 base, and 5 bases had no gene match. CDR3 in DNA: TGTGCCAGCAGTGAAGTGTGGACAGGGCACCAGTACTTC. It specifies CASSEVWTGHQYF.

This chain connects TRBV5-1 to TRBJ2-7, with TRBD1 matching over 7 bases. Germline V CDR1 and CDR2: SGHRS, YFSETQ. The CDR3 is 14 residues long. J gave up 2 bases and V 3 bases, and 5 bases lay outside the gene matches. The CDR3 coding sequence is TGCGCCAGCAGCTCCGGGACAGATACCTACGAGCAGTACTTC. Protein sequence: CASSSGTDTYEQYF.

This sequence joins TRBV9 and TRBJ1-4, with unresolved D. The CDR3 totals 14 residues. Germline assignment: CDR1 SGDLS and CDR2 YYNGEE. The V and J ends lost 2 bases and 4 bases respectively, with 9 bases between them. CDR3 nucleotide sequence: TGTGCCAGCAGCGTTGACACGAGTAATGAAAAACTGTTTTTT. It translates to CASSVDTSNEKLFF. Full variable domain (outside the CDR3, taken from reference TRBV9 and TRBJ1-4): DSGVTQTPKHLITATGQRVTLRCSPRSGDLSVYWYQQSLDQGLQFLIQYYNGEERAKGNILERFSAQQFPDLHSELNLSSLELGDSALYFCASSVDTSNEKLFFGSGTQLSVL.

With regard to this clone: A read error may produce the germline difference seen at one junction end. The chain joins TRBV11-2 to TRBJ1-6; 7 positions agree with TRBD1. This CDR3 spans 14 amino acids. Germline V gives CDR1 SGHAT, CDR2 FQNNGV. The CDR3 reads CASSPRQGRSLLHF. Here the CDR3 DNA reads TGTGCCAGCAGTCCAAGACAGGGACGGTCACTCCTCCACTTT.